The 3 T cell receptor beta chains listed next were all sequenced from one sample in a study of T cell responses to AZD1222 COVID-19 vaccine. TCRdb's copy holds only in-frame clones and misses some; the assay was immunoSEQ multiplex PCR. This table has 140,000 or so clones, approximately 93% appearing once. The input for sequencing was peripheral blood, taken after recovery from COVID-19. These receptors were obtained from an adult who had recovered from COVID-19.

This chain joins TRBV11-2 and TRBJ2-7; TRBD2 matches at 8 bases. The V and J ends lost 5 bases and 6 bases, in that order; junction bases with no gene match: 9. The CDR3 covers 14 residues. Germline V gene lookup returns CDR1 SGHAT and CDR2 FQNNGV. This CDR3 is CASSPEGLVIEQYF. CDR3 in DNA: TGTGCCAGCAGCCCAGAGGGACTAGTTATCGAGCAGTACTTC.

The CDR3 reads CASKLQPLPRDRGTYEQYF. As DNA, the CDR3 is TGCGCCAGCAAGCTACAACCCTTACCCCGGGACAGGGGAACCTACGAGCAGTACTTC. The V gene is TRBV5-1, the J gene TRBJ2-7; the match to TRBD1 covers 10 bases. With 6 bases clipped from V and 2 bases from J, the junction kept 20 bases outside the gene matches. This CDR3 is 19 amino acids long. Germline loops: CDR1 SGHRS, CDR2 YFSETQ.

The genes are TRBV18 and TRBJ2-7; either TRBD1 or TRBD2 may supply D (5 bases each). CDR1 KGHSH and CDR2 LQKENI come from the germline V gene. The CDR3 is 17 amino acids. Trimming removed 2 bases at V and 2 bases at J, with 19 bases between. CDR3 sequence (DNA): TGTGCCAGCTCACCAGCCCCTGCGGGTACAGGTCCCTACGAGCAGTACTTC. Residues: CASSPAPAGTGPYEQYF.